The rows below give T cell receptor beta chains drawn from one sample of a study of T cell repertoires in cytomegalovirus infection. TCRdb independently ran MiXCR on the reads; one entry per CDR3 protein. Of 400,000 or so distinct CDR3 sequences detected, under 40% appear once; the ten largest clones hold approximately 13%. Sequencing used PBMCs. The receptor source for this set is a human donor in good health (CMV status not recorded). Some clones in this sample may be carry-over from other donors' samples. Each CDR3 is given with its conserved first and last residue. A D gene is named only where the DNA matches it firmly. The listing skips clone size in some rows; elsewhere it reads once, few, many or a size class.

v_gene	d_gene	abundance	j_gene	CDR3nt	CDR3aa
TRBV6-5	TRBD2	few	TRBJ2-7	TGTGCCAGCAGTAGGACTAGCCGGTACGAGCAGTACTTC	CASSRTSRYEQYF
TRBV6-1	TRBD2	.	TRBJ2-3	TGTGCCAGCAGTGAAGTGGCTAGCGGGGCGGATACGCAGTATTTT	CASSEVASGADTQYF
TRBV27	TRBD1	.	TRBJ1-5	TGTGCCAGCAGTACGACAGGGGTCAGCCAGCCCCAGCATTTT	CASSTTGVSQPQHF
TRBV11-2	.	.	TRBJ2-1	TGTGCCAGCAGCTTGGGGAGCTCCTCCTACAATGAGCAGTTCTTC	CASSLGSSSYNEQFF
TRBV6-5	.	.	TRBJ2-3	TGTGCCAGCAACCAAATTACAGGGGGAGGGATCACAGATACGCAGTATTTT	CASNQITGGGITDTQYF
TRBV5-1	.	few	TRBJ1-1	TGCGCCAGCAGCGATCAGGGGATAACCATGAACACTGAAGCTTTCTTT	CASSDQGITMNTEAFF
TRBV12-3/TRBV12-4	.	many	TRBJ1-1	TGTGCCAGCAGGGCCTCGACAAACGCGGCTGAAGCTTTCTTT	CASRASTNAAEAFF
TRBV7-2	.	many	TRBJ2-5	TGTGCCAGCAGCTCACACAGGGATTGGGAGACCCAGTACTTC	CASSSHRDWETQYF
TRBV19	.	.	TRBJ1-5	TGTGCCAGTAGGTACATCGGGACGGCCGCCAATCAGCCCCAGCATTTT	CASRYIGTAANQPQHF
TRBV24-1	TRBD2	few	TRBJ2-5	TGTGCCACCAGTGGTGGACTAGCGGGGGGCAGGGGGCCCCAGTACTTC	CATSGGLAGGRGPQYF
TRBV28	TRBD1	few	TRBJ1-1	TGTGCCAGCAGCCCCGTCCCGGGACAGGGAGAAGCTTTCTTT	CASSPVPGQGEAFF
TRBV6-2/TRBV6-3	TRBD2	many	TRBJ2-5	TGTGCCAGCAGTAGTTCCGCCGGGACTAGCAAGACCCAGTACTTC	CASSSSAGTSKTQYF
TRBV24-1	.	few	TRBJ2-7	TGTGCCACCAGTGAACCAGGGGAGGTCGAGCAGTACTTC	CATSEPGEVEQYF
TRBV4-1	.	.	TRBJ2-5	TGCGCCAGCAGCCAAGTTGGGATCAGGGGAGAGACCCAGTACTTC	CASSQVGIRGETQYF
TRBV6-1	.	.	TRBJ2-3	TGTGCCAGCAGCACGGTTGGGCGGGATACGCAGTATTTT	CASSTVGRDTQYF
TRBV7-8	.	many	TRBJ1-1	TGTGCCAGCAGCTCGCACAGCGAGATAACAGGGCCGAACACTGAAGCTTTCTTT	CASSSHSEITGPNTEAFF
TRBV12-3/TRBV12-4	TRBD1	.	TRBJ1-2	TGTGCCAGCAGTTTCAGGGGGCAGGGTGGCTACACCTTC	CASSFRGQGGYTF
TRBV7-2	.	many	TRBJ2-3	TGTGCCAGCAGCTTCTCTAGGTTTTCAGATACGCAGTATTTT	CASSFSRFSDTQYF
TRBV7-9	TRBD1	once	TRBJ2-7	TGTGCCAGCAGTCGTTCACCCGGGACAGGGGACTCCTACGTGCAGTACTTC	CASSRSPGTGDSYVQYF
TRBV11-2	.	.	TRBJ2-1	TGTGCCAGCAGCTCCCAAACCTTACCGGGACGGAGATTTGAGCAGTTCTTC	CASSSQTLPGRRFEQFF
TRBV14	.	many	TRBJ2-1	TGTGCCAGCAGCTACGGGGCGAGCTCCTACAATGAGCAGTTCTTC	CASSYGASSYNEQFF
TRBV4-1	TRBD2	.	TRBJ2-5	TGTGCCAGCAGCCAGACTAGCGGGGGGGCCGGGGAGACCCAGTACTTC	CASSQTSGGAGETQYF
TRBV7-9	TRBD2	.	TRBJ2-1	TGTGCCAGCAGCCCGCCGGGGACTAGCGGGGGTAATGAGCAGTTCTTC	CASSPPGTSGGNEQFF
TRBV5-4	TRBD1	few	TRBJ2-3	TGTGCCAGCAGCGAACCCGGACAGGGGGCGATCACAGATACGCAGTATTTT	CASSEPGQGAITDTQYF
TRBV7-9	.	.	TRBJ1-4	TGTGCCAGCAGCTCATGGGCCACTAATGAAAAACTGTTTTTT	CASSSWATNEKLFF
TRBV27	.	few	TRBJ1-5	TGTGCCAGCAGTTCCCTCAGCAGGGGTAATAGCAATCAGCCCCAGCATTTT	CASSSLSRGNSNQPQHF
TRBV11-2	.	.	TRBJ1-2	TGTGCCAGCAGCTCAAGACTCAGGGTAACCTTC	CASSSRLRVTF
TRBV6-1	TRBD2	.	TRBJ2-1	TGTGCCAGCACCAGAAGCGGGGCCTCCTACAATGAGCAGTTCTTC	CASTRSGASYNEQFF
TRBV29-1	.	few	TRBJ2-7	TGCAGCGTTGAAACGGACAGTTACGAGCAGTACTTC	CSVETDSYEQYF
TRBV7-2	.	many	TRBJ1-1	TGTGCCAGCAGCTTAGGAGGGGTCACTGAAGCTTTCTTT	CASSLGGVTEAFF
TRBV7-3	.	.	TRBJ2-1	TGTGCCAGCAGCTCTGCTCTCGGTGATGAGCAGTTCTTC	CASSSALGDEQFF
TRBV5-3	.	.	TRBJ1-1	TGTGCCAGCAGCTTGTCAACAGGGTATTTGGCTTTCTTT	CASSLSTGYLAFF
TRBV29-1	.	.	TRBJ2-3	TGCAGCGTTGGAAGAGGCACAGATACGCAGTATTTT	CSVGRGTDTQYF
TRBV18	TRBD1	few	TRBJ2-7	TGTGCCAGCTCACCGCGGGACAGGGTGACCTACGAGCAGTACTTC	CASSPRDRVTYEQYF
TRBV2	.	.	TRBJ2-7	TGTGCCAGCAGTGGCCGGTTCTACGAGCAGTACTTC	CASSGRFYEQYF
TRBV12-3/TRBV12-4	TRBD1	many	TRBJ2-7	TGTGCCAGCAGTACTACAGGGGACGGCGAGCAGTACTTC	CASSTTGDGEQYF
TRBV7-2	.	.	TRBJ1-2	TGTGCCAGCAGCCCCCGAGTGTGGGGGAAATATGGCTACACCTTC	CASSPRVWGKYGYTF
TRBV27	TRBD2	.	TRBJ2-1	TGTGCCAGCAGTTTTGGGGCGGGGGGGCCACGGCGAGAGCAGTTCTTC	CASSFGAGGPRREQFF
TRBV7-6	TRBD2	.	TRBJ2-1	TGTGCCAGCAGCTTAGTTAGCGGGGACAAACCTAACAATGAGCAGTTCTTC	CASSLVSGDKPNNEQFF
TRBV12-3/TRBV12-4	.	few	TRBJ1-1	TGTGCCAGCAGACCGGGTCCCGGGGGCACTGAAGCTTTCTTT	CASRPGPGGTEAFF
TRBV7-2	.	few	TRBJ2-3	TGTGCCAGCAGCGCCCGACAGACAGATACGCAGTATTTT	CASSARQTDTQYF
TRBV7-2	TRBD1	.	TRBJ1-3	TGTGCCAGCAGCTTATACCGGAGGGGGCGGGAAAACACCATATATTTT	CASSLYRRGRENTIYF
TRBV19	.	.	TRBJ2-1	TGTGCCAGTAGTTGGGAAGGCGGTTCTGAGTTCTTC	CASSWEGGSEFF
TRBV7-2	TRBD2	.	TRBJ2-7	TGTGCCAGCAGCTCGCCGGGACTAGCGGGGGGGGCTCTCTATGAGCAGTACTTC	CASSSPGLAGGALYEQYF
TRBV6-2/TRBV6-3	.	.	TRBJ1-5	TGTGCCAGCAGTTACTCGATAGGGCGGGGGGATCAGCCCCAGCATTTT	CASSYSIGRGDQPQHF
TRBV19	.	few	TRBJ1-2	TGTGCCAGTAGGGACGGATTCTATGGCTACACCTTC	CASRDGFYGYTF
TRBV20-1	.	few	TRBJ1-1	TGCAGTGCTAGAGTACCGGGAGAGGGGACTGAAGCTTTCTTT	CSARVPGEGTEAFF
TRBV28	.	.	TRBJ1-1	TGTGCCAGCAGTTTAAGCGGGCGGAGGAACACTGAAGATTTCTTT	CASSLSGRRNTEDFF
TRBV23-1	.	few	TRBJ2-7	TGCGCCAGCAGTCAGGGTTCCGGGACTGGTGCCTACGAGCAGTACTTC	CASSQGSGTGAYEQYF
TRBV7-2	.	.	TRBJ1-1	TGTGCCAGCAGATCGCAGTCAGCCTTGAACACTGAAGCTTTCTGG	CASRSQSALNTEAFW
TRBV28	.	.	TRBJ2-2	TGTGCCAGCGGGGGACCAAACACCGGTGAGCTGTTTTTT	CASGGPNTGELFF
TRBV5-1	TRBD1	.	TRBJ2-2	TGCGCCAGCAGCTTGATGGGCACCGGGACAGGGGGCAACGGGGAGCTGTTTTTT	CASSLMGTGTGGNGELFF
TRBV24-1	.	once	TRBJ2-5	TGTGCCACCAGTGATCCCCTCAGCAATCAAGAGACCCAGTACTTC	CATSDPLSNQETQYF
TRBV19	.	.	TRBJ1-5	TGTGCCAGTAAAGTCCGGGTATTAGGGTATAGCAATCAGCCCCAGCATTTT	CASKVRVLGYSNQPQHF